This TCR beta chain was sequenced during a study of a mutant IDH1 vaccine in newly diagnosed glioma. For the study at large: Patients in the study were vaccinated eight times, receiving shots in weeks 1, 3, 5, 7, 11, 15, 19 and 23. Commencement of vaccination occurred 4-6 weeks following radiotherapy alone, or concurrently with temozolomide cycles. Patients under treatment included about 60% males and approximately 40% females and had a mean age of approximately 40 years.

With regard to this clone: Its antigen is as yet unknown.

Time point defined: week 23, last vaccination. Each dose of the vaccine consisted of 300 ug of mutant IDH1 20-mer peptide, with topical imiquimod. Libraries were prepared by immunoSEQ multiplex PCR; TCRdb keeps only in-frame clonotypes and omits some of them. The sample lists about 82,000 clones; about 82% were seen once. The CDR3 loop spans 15 amino acids. The V gene's germline CDR1 is KGHSH and CDR2 LQKENI. V dropped 1 base and J dropped 1 base, with 10 bases sitting between them. The source material was PBMCs, sampled from a glioma patient whose treatment included an IDH1 peptide vaccine. This clonotype originated in a man between 25 and 39 years old with glioma. Some clones in this sample may be carry-over from other donors' samples. The chain recombines TRBV18 with TRBJ1-1; D gene ambiguous. The CDR3 loop reads CASSPQGFKNTEAFF. CDR3 DNA: TGTGCCAGCTCACCACAGGGTTTTAAGAACACTGAAGCTTTCTTT.